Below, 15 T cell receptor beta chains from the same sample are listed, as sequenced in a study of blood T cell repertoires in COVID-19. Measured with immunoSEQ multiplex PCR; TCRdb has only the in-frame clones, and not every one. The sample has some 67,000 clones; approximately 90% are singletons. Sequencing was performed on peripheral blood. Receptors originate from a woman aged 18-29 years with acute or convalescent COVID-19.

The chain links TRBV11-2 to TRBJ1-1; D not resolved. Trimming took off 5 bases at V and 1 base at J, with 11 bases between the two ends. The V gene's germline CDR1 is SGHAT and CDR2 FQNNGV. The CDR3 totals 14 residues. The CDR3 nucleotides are TGTGCCAGCAGCCAACAAAATGGGAACACTGAAGCTTTCTTT. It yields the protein CASSQQNGNTEAFF.

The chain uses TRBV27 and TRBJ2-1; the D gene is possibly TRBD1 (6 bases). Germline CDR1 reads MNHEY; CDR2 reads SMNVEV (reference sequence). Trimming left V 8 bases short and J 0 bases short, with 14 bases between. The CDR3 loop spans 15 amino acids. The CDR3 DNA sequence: TGTGCCAGCGGATTCAGACAGGCCTCCTACAATGAGCAGTTCTTC. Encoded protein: CASGFRQASYNEQFF.

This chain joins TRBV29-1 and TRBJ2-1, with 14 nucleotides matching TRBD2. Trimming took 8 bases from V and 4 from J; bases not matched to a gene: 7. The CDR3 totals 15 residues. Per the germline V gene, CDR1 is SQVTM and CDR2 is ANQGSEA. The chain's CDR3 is CSSEGLAGEYNEQFF. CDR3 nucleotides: TGCAGCTCGGAGGGACTAGCGGGAGAATACAATGAGCAGTTCTTC.

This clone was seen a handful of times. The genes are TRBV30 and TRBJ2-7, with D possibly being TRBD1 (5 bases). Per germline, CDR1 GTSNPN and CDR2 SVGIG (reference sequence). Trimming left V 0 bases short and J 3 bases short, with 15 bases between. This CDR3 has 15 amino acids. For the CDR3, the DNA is TGTGCCTGGAGTGTAAGGTGGGGCAGGCACTACGAGCAGTACTTC. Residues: CAWSVRWGRHYEQYF. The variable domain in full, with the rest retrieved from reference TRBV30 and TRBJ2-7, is SQTIHQWPATLVQPVGSPLSLECTVEGTSNPNLYWYRQAAGRGLQLLFYSVGIGQISSEVPQNLSASRPQDRQFILSSKKLLLSDSGFYLCAWSVRWGRHYEQYFGPGTRLTVT.

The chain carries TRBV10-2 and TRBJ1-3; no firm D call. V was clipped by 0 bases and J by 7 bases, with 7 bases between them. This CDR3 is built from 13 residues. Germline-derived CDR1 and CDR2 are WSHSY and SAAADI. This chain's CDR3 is CASSESGVNTIYF. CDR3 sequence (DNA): TGCGCCAGCAGTGAGTCCGGGGTCAACACCATATATTTT.

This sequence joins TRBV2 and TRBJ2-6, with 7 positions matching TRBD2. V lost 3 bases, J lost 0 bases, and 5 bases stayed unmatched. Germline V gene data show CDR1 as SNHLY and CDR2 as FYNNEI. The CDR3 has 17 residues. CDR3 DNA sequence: TGTGCCAGCAGTGATCGGACTAGAAGCTCTGGGGCCAACGTCCTGACTTTC. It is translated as CASSDRTRSSGANVLTF.

CDR3 sequence (DNA): TGTGCCACCAGCAGAGCTCGGGGTTACAATCAGCCCCAGCATTTT. This translates into CATSRARGYNQPQHF. The gene calls are TRBV15 and TRBJ1-5; D unclear. Germline loops: CDR1 LNHNV, CDR2 YYDKDF (reference sequence). V lost 1 base and J 3 bases, leaving 10 bases between the germline ends. CDR3 length: 15 residues.

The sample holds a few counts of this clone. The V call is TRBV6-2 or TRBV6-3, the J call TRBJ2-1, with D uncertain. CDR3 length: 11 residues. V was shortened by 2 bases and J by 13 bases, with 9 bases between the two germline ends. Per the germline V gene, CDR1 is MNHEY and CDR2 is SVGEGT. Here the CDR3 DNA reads TGTGCCAGCAGTTACGGTCTAGTACAGTTCTTC. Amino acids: CASSYGLVQFF.

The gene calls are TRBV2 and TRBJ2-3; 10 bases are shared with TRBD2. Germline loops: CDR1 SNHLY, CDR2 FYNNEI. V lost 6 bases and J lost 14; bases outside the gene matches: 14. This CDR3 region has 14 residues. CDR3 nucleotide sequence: TGTGCCAGCAGACCGGGACAGGAGCGGGGGGGCCTGTATTTT. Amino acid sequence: CASRPGQERGGLYF.

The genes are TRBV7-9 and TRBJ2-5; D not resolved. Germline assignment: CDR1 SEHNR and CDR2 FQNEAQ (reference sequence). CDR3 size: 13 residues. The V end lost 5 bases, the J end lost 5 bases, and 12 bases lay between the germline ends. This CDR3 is CASSRVGRETQYF. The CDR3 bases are TGTGCCAGCAGCCGCGTTGGGCGTGAGACCCAGTACTTC.

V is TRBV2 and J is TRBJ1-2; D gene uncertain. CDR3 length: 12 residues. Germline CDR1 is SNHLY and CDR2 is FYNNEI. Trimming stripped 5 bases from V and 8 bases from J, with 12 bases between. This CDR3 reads CASSHLNPGYTF. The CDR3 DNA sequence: TGTGCCAGCAGTCACCTAAACCCGGGCTACACCTTC.

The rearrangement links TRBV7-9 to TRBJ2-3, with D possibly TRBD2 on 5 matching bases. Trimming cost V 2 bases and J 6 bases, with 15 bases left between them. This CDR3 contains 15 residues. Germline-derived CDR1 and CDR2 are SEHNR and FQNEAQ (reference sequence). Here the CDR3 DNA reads TGTGCCAGCAGCTTAAGGGAGCCTCCCGTGGATACGCAGTATTTT. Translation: CASSLREPPVDTQYF.

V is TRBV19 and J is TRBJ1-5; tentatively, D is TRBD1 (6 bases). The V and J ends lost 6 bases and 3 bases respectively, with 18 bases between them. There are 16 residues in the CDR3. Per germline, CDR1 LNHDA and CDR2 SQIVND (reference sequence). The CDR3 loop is CASREQGTRNNQPQHF. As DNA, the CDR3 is TGTGCCAGTAGGGAACAGGGAACGAGGAACAATCAGCCCCAGCATTTT.

The DNA for the CDR3 is TGCGCCAGCAGCACGCTCCCCTCCAGCGGGAGGGACCCCTACGAGCAGTACTTC. Its protein product is CASSTLPSSGRDPYEQYF. The rearrangement links TRBV5-1 to TRBJ2-7, with 10 bases that match TRBD2. The germline V gene has CDR1 SGHRS and CDR2 YFSETQ. The CDR3 has 18 amino acids. The J segment lost 2 bases and the V segment lost 4 bases, leaving 15 bases of the junction unmatched.

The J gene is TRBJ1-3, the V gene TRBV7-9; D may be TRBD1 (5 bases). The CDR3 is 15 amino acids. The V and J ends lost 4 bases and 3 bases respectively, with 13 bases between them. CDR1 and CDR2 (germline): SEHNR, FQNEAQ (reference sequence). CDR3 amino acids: CASSSQRQFGNTIYF. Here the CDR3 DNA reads TGTGCCAGCAGCTCCCAGAGACAGTTTGGAAACACCATATATTTT. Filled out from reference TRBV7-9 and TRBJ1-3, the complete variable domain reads DTGVSQNPRHKITKRGQNVTFRCDPISEHNRLYWYRQTLGQGPEFLTYFQNEAQLEKSRLLSDRFSAERPKGSFSTLEIQRTEQGDSAMYLCASSSQRQFGNTIYFGEGSWLTVV.